The TCR beta chain described here comes from a study of cytomegalovirus exposure and HLA in healthy donors. Study findings and constraints: The authors enumerated over 150 TCR beta chains as linked to cytomegalovirus.

The PCR had 60 Vbeta and 13 Jbeta primers. Assay used: immunoSEQ multiplex PCR; TCRdb lists only in-frame clones, some missing. The sample holds roughly 120,000 clones, around 80% seen once. In its sample, this clone was seen a few times. Its antigen is not identified. Trimming took 0 bases from V and 5 from J, leaving 12 bases between them. The CDR3 has 15 residues. Germline V gene sequence: CDR1 SGHKS, CDR2 YYEKEE (reference sequence). The receptor was isolated from a man younger than 45 in good health and CMV-seronegative. This rearrangement joins TRBV5-5 to TRBJ1-5; a possible D gene is TRBD1 (5 bases). The sequenced material came from PBMCs. CDR3 coding DNA: TGTGCCAGCAGCTTGGGCCAGGGTTTTCATCAGCCCCAGCATTTT. It specifies CASSLGQGFHQPQHF.